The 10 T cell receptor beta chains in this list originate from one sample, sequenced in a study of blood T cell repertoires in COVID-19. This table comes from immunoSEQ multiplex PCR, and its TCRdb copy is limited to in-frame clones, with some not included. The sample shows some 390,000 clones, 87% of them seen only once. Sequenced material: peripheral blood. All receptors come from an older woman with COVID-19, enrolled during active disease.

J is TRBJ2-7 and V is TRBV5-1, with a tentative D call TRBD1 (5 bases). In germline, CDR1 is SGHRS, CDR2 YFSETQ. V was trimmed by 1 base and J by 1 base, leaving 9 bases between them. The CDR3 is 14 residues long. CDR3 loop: CASSLFQGSYEQYF. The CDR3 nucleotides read TGCGCCAGCAGCTTGTTTCAGGGTTCCTACGAGCAGTACTTC.

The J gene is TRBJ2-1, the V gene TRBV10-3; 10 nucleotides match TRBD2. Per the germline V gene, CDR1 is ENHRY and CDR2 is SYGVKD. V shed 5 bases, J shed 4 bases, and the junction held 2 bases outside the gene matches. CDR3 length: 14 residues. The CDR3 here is CAISSGGAYNEQFF. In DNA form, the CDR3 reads TGTGCCATCAGTAGCGGGGGGGCTTACAATGAGCAGTTCTTC.

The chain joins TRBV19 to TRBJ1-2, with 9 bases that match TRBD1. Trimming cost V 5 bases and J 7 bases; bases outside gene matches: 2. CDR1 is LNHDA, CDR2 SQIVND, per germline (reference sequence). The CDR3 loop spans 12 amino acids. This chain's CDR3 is CASSSTGGGYTF. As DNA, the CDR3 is TGTGCCAGTAGTTCGACAGGGGGTGGCTACACCTTC.

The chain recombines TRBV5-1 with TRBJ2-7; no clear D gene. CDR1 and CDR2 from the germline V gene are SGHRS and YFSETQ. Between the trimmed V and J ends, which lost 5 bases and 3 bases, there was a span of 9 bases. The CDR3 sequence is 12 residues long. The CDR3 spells CASSLGDYEQYF. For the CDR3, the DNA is TGCGCCAGCAGTTTAGGAGACTACGAGCAGTACTTC.

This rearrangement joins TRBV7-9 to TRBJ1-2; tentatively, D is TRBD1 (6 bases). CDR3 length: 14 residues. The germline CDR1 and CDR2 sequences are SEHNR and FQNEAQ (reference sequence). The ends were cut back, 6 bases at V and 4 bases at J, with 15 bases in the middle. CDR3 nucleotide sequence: TGTGCCAGCAGACCCGCGGGGGCGGGCTATGGCTACACCTTC. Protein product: CASRPAGAGYGYTF.

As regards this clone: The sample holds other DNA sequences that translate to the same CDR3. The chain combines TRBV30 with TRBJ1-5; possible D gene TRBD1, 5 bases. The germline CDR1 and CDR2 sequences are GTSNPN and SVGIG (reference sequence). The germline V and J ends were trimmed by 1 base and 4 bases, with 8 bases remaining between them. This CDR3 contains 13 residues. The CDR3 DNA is TGTGCCTGGAGTGAACAGGATAATCAGCCCCAGCATTTT. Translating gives CAWSEQDNQPQHF.

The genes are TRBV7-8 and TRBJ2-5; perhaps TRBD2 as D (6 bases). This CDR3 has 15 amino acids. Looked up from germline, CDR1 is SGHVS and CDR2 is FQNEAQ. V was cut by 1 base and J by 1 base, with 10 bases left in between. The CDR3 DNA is TGTGCCAGCAGCTTAGGTCACGGGGGCCAAGAGACCCAGTACTTC. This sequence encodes CASSLGHGGQETQYF.

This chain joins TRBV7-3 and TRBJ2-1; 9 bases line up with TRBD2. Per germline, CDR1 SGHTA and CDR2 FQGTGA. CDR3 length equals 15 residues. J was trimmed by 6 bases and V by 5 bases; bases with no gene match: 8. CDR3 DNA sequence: TGTGCCAGCAGCGCCCGCGGGGGGGAAGGCAATGAGCAGTTCTTC. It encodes CASSARGGEGNEQFF.

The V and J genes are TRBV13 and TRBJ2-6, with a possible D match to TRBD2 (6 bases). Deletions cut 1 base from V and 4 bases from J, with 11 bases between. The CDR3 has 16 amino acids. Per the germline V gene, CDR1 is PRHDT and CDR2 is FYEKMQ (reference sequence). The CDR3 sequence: CASSLVGGSGANVLTF. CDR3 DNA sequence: TGTGCCAGCAGCTTAGTTGGGGGGAGCGGGGCCAACGTCCTGACTTTC. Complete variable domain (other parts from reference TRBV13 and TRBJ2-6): AAGVIQSPRHLIKEKRETATLKCYPIPRHDTVYWYQQGPGQDPQFLISFYEKMQSDKGSIPDRFSAQQFSDYHSELNMSSLELGDSALYFCASSLVGGSGANVLTFGAGSRLTVL.

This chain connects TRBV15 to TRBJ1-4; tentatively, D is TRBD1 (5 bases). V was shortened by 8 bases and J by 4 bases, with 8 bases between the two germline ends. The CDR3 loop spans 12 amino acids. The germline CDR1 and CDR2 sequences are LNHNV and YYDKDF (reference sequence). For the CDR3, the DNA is TGTGCCACCTCTAGGGGTAATGAAAAACTGTTTTTT. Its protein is CATSRGNEKLFF.